This TCR beta chain was identified during a study of shared clonotypes between healthy human individuals. The CDR3 has 15 amino acids. Per germline, CDR1 MNHEY and CDR2 SMNVEV (reference sequence). Produced via immunoSEQ multiplex PCR; TCRdb's table is partial and in-frame only. The sample has roughly 450,000 clones; around 79% are singletons. This sequence was found in a woman in her thirties or forties in good health. Some clones in this sample may be carry-over from other donors' samples. The chain is built from TRBV27 and TRBJ2-5; the D is unclear. The end of the DNA fits TRBJ2-7 better, so the J call may be wrong. Sequencing input: PBMCs. CDR3 sequence (DNA): TGTGCCAGCTGTAGGTCCCGCGACCGATCCTACGAGCAGTACTTC. Its protein is CASCRSRDRSYEQYF.